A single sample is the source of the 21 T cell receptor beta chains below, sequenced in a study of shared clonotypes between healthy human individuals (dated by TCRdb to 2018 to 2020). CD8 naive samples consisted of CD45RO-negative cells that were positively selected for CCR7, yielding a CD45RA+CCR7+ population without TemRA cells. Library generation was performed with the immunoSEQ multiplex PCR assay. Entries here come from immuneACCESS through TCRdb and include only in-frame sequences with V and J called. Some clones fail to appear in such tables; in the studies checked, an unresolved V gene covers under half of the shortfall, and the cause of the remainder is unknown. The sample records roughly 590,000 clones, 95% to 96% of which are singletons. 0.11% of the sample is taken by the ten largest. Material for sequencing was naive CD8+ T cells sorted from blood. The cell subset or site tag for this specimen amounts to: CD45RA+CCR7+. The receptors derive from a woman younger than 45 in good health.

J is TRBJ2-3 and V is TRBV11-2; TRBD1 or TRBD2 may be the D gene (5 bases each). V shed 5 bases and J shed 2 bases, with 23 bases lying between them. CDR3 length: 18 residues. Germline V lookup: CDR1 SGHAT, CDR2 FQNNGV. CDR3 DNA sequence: TGTGCCAGCAGCGAGTTTGGGGAGTACGGGGCTTACACAGATACGCAGTATTTT. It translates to CASSEFGEYGAYTDTQYF.

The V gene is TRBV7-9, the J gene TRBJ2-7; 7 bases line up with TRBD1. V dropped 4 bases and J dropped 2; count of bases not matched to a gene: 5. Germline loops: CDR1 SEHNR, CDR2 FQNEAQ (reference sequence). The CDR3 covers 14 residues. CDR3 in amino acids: CASSSKDRPYEQYF. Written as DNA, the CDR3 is TGTGCCAGCAGCTCCAAGGACAGGCCCTACGAGCAGTACTTC.

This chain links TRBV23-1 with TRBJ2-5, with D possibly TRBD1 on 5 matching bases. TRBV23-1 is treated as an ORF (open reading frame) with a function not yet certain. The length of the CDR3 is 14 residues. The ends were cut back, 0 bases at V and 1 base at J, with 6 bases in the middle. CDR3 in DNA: TGCGCCAGCAGTCAATCAGACAGCCAAGAGACCCAGTACTTC. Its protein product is CASSQSDSQETQYF.

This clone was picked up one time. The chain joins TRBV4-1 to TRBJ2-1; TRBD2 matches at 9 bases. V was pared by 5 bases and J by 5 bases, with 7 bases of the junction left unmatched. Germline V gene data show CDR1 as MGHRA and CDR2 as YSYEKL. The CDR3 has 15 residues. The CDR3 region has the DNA TGCGCCAGCAGCATTAGCGGGAGCCGAGACAATGAGCAGTTCTTC. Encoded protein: CASSISGSRDNEQFF.

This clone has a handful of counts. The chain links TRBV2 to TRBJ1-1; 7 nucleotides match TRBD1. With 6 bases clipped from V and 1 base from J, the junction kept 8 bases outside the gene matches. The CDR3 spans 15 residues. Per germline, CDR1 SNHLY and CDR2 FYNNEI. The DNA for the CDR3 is TGTGCCAGCAGCGCGATCAGGGGGACGAACACTGAAGCTTTCTTT. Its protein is CASSAIRGTNTEAFF. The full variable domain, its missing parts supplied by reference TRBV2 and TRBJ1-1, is EPEVTQTPSHQVTQMGQEVILRCVPISNHLYFYWYRQILGQKVEFLVSFYNNEISEKSEIFDDQFSVERPDGSNFTLKIRSTKLEDSAMYFCASSAIRGTNTEAFFGQGTRLTVV.

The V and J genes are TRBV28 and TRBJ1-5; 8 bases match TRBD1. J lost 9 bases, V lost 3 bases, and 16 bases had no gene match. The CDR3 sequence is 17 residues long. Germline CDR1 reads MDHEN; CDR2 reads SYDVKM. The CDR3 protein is CASSFPSGTGRFRPQHF. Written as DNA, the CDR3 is TGTGCCAGCAGTTTTCCGAGCGGGACAGGACGATTTCGGCCCCAGCATTTT.

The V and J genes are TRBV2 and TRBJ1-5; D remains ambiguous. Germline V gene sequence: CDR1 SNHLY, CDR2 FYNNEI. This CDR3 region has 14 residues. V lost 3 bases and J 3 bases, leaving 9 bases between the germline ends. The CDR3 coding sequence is TGTGCCAGCAGTGATGCAGTCCCCAATCAGCCCCAGCATTTT. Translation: CASSDAVPNQPQHF. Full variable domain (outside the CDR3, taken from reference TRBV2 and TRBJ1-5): EPEVTQTPSHQVTQMGQEVILRCVPISNHLYFYWYRQILGQKVEFLVSFYNNEISEKSEIFDDQFSVERPDGSNFTLKIRSTKLEDSAMYFCASSDAVPNQPQHFGDGTRLSIL.

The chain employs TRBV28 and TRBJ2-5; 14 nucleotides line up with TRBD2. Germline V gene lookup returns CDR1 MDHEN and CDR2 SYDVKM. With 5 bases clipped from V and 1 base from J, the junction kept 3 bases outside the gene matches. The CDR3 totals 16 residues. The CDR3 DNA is TGTGCCAGCAGTCCGGGGACTAGCGGGAGCCAAGAGACCCAGTACTTC. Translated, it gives CASSPGTSGSQETQYF. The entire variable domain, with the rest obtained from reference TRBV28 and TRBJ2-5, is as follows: DVKVTQSSRYLVKRTGEKVFLECVQDMDHENMFWYRQDPGLGLRLIYFSYDVKMKEKGDIPEGYSVSREKKERFSLILESASTNQTSMYLCASSPGTSGSQETQYFGPGTRLLVL.

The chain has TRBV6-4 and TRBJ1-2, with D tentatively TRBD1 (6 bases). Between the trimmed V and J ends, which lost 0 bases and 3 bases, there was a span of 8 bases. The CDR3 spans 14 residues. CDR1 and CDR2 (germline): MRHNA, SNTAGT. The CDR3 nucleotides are TGTGCCAGCAGTGACTCAGGGGGAGACTATGGCTACACCTTC. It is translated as CASSDSGGDYGYTF.

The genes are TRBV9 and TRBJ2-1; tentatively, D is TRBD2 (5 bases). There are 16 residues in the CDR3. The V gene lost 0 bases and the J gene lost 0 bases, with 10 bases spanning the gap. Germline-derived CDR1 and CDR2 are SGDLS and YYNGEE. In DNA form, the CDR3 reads TGTGCCAGCAGCGTAGTGGGAGTACGCTCCTACAATGAGCAGTTCTTC. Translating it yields CASSVVGVRSYNEQFF.

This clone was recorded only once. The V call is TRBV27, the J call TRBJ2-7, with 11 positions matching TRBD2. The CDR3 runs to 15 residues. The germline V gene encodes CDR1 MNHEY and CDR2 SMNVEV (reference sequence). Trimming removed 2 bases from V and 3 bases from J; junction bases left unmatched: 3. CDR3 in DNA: TGTGCCAGCAGTTTAATTAGCGGGAGGGGCTACGAGCAGTACTTC. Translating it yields CASSLISGRGYEQYF.

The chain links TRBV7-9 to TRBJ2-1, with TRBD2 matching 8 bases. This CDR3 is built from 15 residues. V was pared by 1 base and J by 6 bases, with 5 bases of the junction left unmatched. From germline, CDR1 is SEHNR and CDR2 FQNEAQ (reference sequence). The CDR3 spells CASSLGLAGSNEQFF. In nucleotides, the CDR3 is TGTGCCAGCAGCTTAGGGCTAGCGGGTAGCAATGAGCAGTTCTTC.

The CDR3 DNA follows: TGTGCCTGGAATAACGGGGTCTCCTACGAGCAGTACTTC. Translating gives CAWNNGVSYEQYF. The V and J genes are TRBV30 and TRBJ2-7; TRBD2 might be the D (5 bases). Germline values: CDR1 GTSNPN, CDR2 SVGIG (reference sequence). V gave up 4 bases and J gave up 0 bases, with 10 bases separating them. This CDR3 spans 13 amino acids.

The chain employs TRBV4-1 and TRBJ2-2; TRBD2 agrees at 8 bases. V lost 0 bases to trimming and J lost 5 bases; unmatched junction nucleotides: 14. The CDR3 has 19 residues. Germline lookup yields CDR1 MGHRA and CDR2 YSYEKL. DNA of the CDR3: TGCGCCAGCAGCCAAGATTTTTTAGGAGCGGGAGTGGCGACCGGGGAGCTGTTTTTT. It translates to CASSQDFLGAGVATGELFF.

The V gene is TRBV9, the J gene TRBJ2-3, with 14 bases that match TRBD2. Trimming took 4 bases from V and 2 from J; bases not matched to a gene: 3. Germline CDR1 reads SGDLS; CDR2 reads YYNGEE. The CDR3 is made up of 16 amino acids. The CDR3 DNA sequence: TGTGCCAGCAGCTCGGGACTAGCGGGGGCCACAGATACGCAGTATTTT. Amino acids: CASSSGLAGATDTQYF.

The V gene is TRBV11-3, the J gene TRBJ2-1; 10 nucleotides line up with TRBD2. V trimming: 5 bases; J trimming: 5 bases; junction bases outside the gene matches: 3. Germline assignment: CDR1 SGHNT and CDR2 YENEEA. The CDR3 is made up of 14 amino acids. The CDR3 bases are TGTGCCAGCAGCACTAGCGGGAATAACAATGAGCAGTTCTTC. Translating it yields CASSTSGNNNEQFF.

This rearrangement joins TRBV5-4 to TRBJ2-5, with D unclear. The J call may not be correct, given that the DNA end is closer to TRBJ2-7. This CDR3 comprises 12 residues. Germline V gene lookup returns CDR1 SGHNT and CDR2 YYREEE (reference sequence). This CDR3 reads CASSYTEHEQYF. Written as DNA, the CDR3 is TGTGCCAGCAGCTATACGGAGCACGAGCAGTACTTC.

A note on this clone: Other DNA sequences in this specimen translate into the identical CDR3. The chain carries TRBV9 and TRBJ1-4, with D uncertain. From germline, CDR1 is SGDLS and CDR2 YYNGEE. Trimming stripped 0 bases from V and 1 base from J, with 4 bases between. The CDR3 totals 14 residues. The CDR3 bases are TGTGCCAGCAGCGTAGGGGGAACTAATGAAAAACTGTTTTTT. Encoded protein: CASSVGGTNEKLFF.

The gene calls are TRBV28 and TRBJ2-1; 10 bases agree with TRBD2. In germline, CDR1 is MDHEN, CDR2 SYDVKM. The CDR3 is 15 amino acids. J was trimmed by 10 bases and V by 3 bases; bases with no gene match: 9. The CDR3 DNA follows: TGTGCCAGCAGTTTTCGTAGCGGGAGGCTTTGGGAGCAGTTCTTC. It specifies CASSFRSGRLWEQFF. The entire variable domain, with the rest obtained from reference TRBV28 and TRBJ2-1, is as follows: DVKVTQSSRYLVKRTGEKVFLECVQDMDHENMFWYRQDPGLGLRLIYFSYDVKMKEKGDIPEGYSVSREKKERFSLILESASTNQTSMYLCASSFRSGRLWEQFFGPGTRLTVL.

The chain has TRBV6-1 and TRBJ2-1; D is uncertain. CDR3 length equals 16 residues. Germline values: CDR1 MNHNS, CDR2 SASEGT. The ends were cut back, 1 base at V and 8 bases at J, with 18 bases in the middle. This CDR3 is CASSEVVETPWYEQFF. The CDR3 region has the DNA TGTGCCAGCAGTGAAGTCGTGGAGACCCCTTGGTATGAGCAGTTCTTC.

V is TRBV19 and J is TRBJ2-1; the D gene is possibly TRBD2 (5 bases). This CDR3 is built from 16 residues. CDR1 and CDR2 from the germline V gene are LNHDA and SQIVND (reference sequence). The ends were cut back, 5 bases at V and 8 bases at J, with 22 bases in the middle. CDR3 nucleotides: TGTGCCAGTAGTGTCGACCGCGGGCGGAACCTCTATGAGCAGTTCTTC. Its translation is CASSVDRGRNLYEQFF.